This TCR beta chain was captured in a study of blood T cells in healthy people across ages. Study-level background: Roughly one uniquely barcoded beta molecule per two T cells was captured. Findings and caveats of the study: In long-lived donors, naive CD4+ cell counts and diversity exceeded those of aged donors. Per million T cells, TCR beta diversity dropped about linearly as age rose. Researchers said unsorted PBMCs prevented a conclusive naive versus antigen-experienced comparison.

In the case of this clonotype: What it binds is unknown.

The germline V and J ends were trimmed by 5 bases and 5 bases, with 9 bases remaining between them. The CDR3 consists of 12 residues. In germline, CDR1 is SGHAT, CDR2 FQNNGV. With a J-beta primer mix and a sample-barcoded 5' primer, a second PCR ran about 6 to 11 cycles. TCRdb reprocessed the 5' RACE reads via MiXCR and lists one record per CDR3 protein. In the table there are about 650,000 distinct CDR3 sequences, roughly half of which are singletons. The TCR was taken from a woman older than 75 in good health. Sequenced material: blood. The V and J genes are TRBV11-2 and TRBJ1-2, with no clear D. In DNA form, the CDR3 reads TGTGCCAGCAGCACCACGGGATATGGCTACACCTTC. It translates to CASSTTGYGYTF.